The rows below give T cell receptor beta chains drawn from one sample of a study of blood T cell repertoires in COVID-19. Clones were sequenced by immunoSEQ multiplex PCR, and TCRdb holds only the in-frame ones, with some missing. Among about 140,000 clones listed, about 86% were seen once. Sequenced sample: peripheral blood. Source of these receptors: a woman in her sixties with acute or convalescent COVID-19. CDR3s leave out the opening cysteine and the closing phenylalanine or tryptophan.

v_gene: TRBV7-9
CDR3aa: ASSLGEGESTEAF

v_gene: TRBV27
CDR3aa: ASSFRASGYGYT

v_gene: TRBV10-3
CDR3aa: AISRGPNQPQH

v_gene: TRBV4-2
CDR3aa: ASSQDAALLSGNTIY

v_gene: TRBV28
CDR3aa: ASRQNSYDEQY

v_gene: TRBV13
CDR3aa: ASSLGQGNSPLH

v_gene: TRBV7-3
CDR3aa: ASSSGTGRDYGYT

v_gene: TRBV28
CDR3aa: ASSRGMGDYGYT

v_gene: TRBV10-3
CDR3aa: AISESQDYGYT

v_gene: TRBV24-1
CDR3aa: ATSDGPLPQH

v_gene: TRBV6-4
CDR3aa: ASRSSGGSRHGYT

v_gene: TRBV6-2/TRBV6-3
CDR3aa: ASSGTGSTDTQY

v_gene: TRBV28
CDR3aa: AGSRDRAGTEAF

v_gene: TRBV3-1/TRBV3-2
CDR3aa: ASSEPLAGQETQY

v_gene: TRBV14
CDR3aa: ASRLTGEETQY

v_gene: TRBV29-1
CDR3aa: SSLREPMNTEAF

v_gene: TRBV21-1
CDR3aa: ASSKGAGYYGYT

v_gene: TRBV7-9
CDR3aa: ASSLVAGPGNEQF

v_gene: TRBV28
CDR3aa: ASSLVRGGQNYGYT

v_gene: TRBV5-1
CDR3aa: ASSLSTSGLTDTQY

v_gene: TRBV18
CDR3aa: ASSSQRGSSYNEQF

v_gene: TRBV30
CDR3aa: AWSATADTQY

v_gene: TRBV5-6
CDR3aa: ASSRQGSEQY

v_gene: TRBV6-5
CDR3aa: ASSWTSGRGELF

v_gene: TRBV6-5
CDR3aa: ASLRDSYGYT

v_gene: TRBV7-7
CDR3aa: ASSLGWTDTQY

v_gene: TRBV5-1
CDR3aa: ASSKAGSSYNEQF